This TCR beta chain is drawn from a study of T-cell memory formation after mild COVID-19. Study observations and caveats: CD4+ clones that contracted lay mainly in CM and EM; CD8+ ones lay in EMRA. A subset of responding clones appeared in pre-infection memory, suggesting cross-reactive memory joined. Day 15 to 85 contracting clones showed balanced CD4/CD8; day 15 to 37 expanders favored CD4+. The SARS-CoV-2 specificity of second-wave clones reaching peak at day 37 remained unverified.

As concerns this clonotype: Its antigen is unknown.

TCRdb re-derived calls from the 5' RACE reads in MiXCR, one entry per CDR3 protein. The table includes 110,000 to 150,000 distinct CDR3 sequences, approximately 25% detected once. Sequencing was carried out using PBMCs or a T cell subset sorted from them (not recorded which). This TCR was sampled from an adult woman who had mild COVID-19 (a few samples of this study predate the infection). Cell type and time point are not known.

The CDR3: CSARDPRGWRYEQYF. CDR3 DNA: TGCAGTGCTAGAGATCCCAGGGGTTGGCGCTACGAGCAGTACTTC. The J gene is TRBJ2-7, the V gene TRBV20-1; the D gene is possibly TRBD1 (6 bases). CDR3 size: 15 residues. The germline CDR1 and CDR2 sequences are DFQATT and SNEGSKA (reference sequence). The germline V and J ends were trimmed by 0 bases and 3 bases, with 15 bases remaining between them.